These 5 T cell receptor beta chains were sequenced from one sample in a study of response to subunit inactivated influenza vaccine. MiXCR, applied by TCRdb to the RT-PCR reads, yields one record per CDR3 protein. The sample holds under 500,000 distinct CDR3 sequences, 9.5% to 13% seen once. Here the sequenced sample was PBMCs from blood, taken around seven weeks after vaccination. These receptors originate from a man between 45 and 60 years old who received an inactivated influenza vaccine.

There are a few counts of this clonotype. The rearrangement joins TRBV2 to TRBJ2-1; D is unclear. V lost 8 bases and J 7 bases, leaving 3 bases between the germline ends. The CDR3 covers 9 residues. Germline loops: CDR1 SNHLY, CDR2 FYNNEI. The DNA for the CDR3 is TGTGCCAGCCCGAATGAGCAGTTCTTC. It codes for CASPNEQFF.

The V and J genes are TRBV7-2 and TRBJ1-4, with 9 bases aligning to TRBD1. The CDR3 covers 15 residues. J gave up 5 bases and V 5 bases, and 6 bases lay outside the gene matches. In germline, CDR1 is SGHTA, CDR2 FQGNSA. The CDR3 protein is CASSPHGTGNEKLFF. CDR3 coding DNA: TGTGCCAGCAGCCCCCACGGGACAGGGAATGAAAAACTGTTTTTT. Together with reference TRBV7-2 and TRBJ1-4, the CDR3 gives the full variable domain: GAGVSQSPSNKVTEKGKDVELRCDPISGHTALYWYRQSLGQGLEFLIYFQGNSAPDKSGLPSDRFSAERTGGSVSTLTIQRTQQEDSAVYLCASSPHGTGNEKLFFGSGTQLSVL.

V is TRBV7-9 and J is TRBJ1-1; maybe TRBD1 (6 bases). The CDR3 runs 15 residues. Germline CDR1 SEHNR, CDR2 FQNEAQ (reference sequence). V was clipped by 1 base and J by 5 bases, with 14 bases between them. The CDR3 reads CASSLVGGRVTEAFF. For the CDR3, the DNA is TGTGCCAGCAGCTTAGTCGGGGGGCGCGTTACTGAAGCTTTCTTT.

The chain links TRBV11-2 to TRBJ2-1; tentative D call: TRBD2 (5 bases). This CDR3 has 15 amino acids. V lost 4 bases to trimming and J lost 10 bases, with 20 bases between them. From germline, CDR1 is SGHAT and CDR2 FQNNGV. The CDR3 spells CASSYHTTGGDEQFF. CDR3 DNA: TGTGCCAGCAGCTACCACACTACCGGAGGTGACGAGCAGTTCTTC.

This clonotype was counted only a few times. V is TRBV10-3 and J is TRBJ1-4, with D unresolved. Trimming removed 10 bases from V and 5 bases from J, with 8 bases in between. The CDR3 extends over 11 amino acids. Germline V lookup: CDR1 ENHRY, CDR2 SYGVKD. In nucleotides, the CDR3 is TGTGCCACCTCCCAAAATGAAAAACTGTTTTTT. Translation gives CATSQNEKLFF.